Presented here are 20 T cell receptor beta chains from one specimen sequenced in a study of blood T cell repertoires in COVID-19. Profiling relied on immunoSEQ multiplex PCR, and the TCRdb table lists in-frame clones only, not all of them. The sample carries about 190,000 clones, 84% recorded once. The sample was PBMCs or T cells enriched from blood (not recorded which). All receptors derive from a woman younger than 45 who had recovered from COVID-19.

The chain uses TRBV7-2 and TRBJ1-2; 8 bases align to TRBD1. The germline V gene has CDR1 SGHTA and CDR2 FQGNSA. Trimming cost V 5 bases and J 2 bases; bases outside gene matches: 16. CDR3 length equals 18 residues. CDR3 coding DNA: TGTGCCAGCAGCACGACCTACCCTGGACAGGGCGCGAACTATGGCTACACCTTC. Encoded protein: CASSTTYPGQGANYGYTF.

V gene TRBV25-1 combines with J gene TRBJ2-3; perhaps TRBD2 as D (7 bases). Trimming left V 3 bases short and J 3 bases short, with 13 bases between. CDR1 is MGHDK and CDR2 is SYGVNS in the germline V gene. CDR3 size: 15 residues. The CDR3 bases are TGTGCCAGCAGTGATGGAGGGGGGGTGACAGATACGCAGTATTTT. Translating it yields CASSDGGGVTDTQYF.

This clone was picked up a small number of times. This chain links TRBV10-3 with TRBJ1-6; 8 nucleotides align to TRBD1. Losses at the gene ends were 0 bases for V and 10 bases for J; bases not matched to a gene: 5. Germline V CDR1 and CDR2: ENHRY, SYGVKD. CDR3 length: 15 amino acids. The CDR3 sequence is CAISESDREGSPLHF. The CDR3 nucleotides are TGTGCCATCAGTGAGTCGGACAGGGAGGGGTCACCCCTCCACTTT.

This sequence joins TRBV28 and TRBJ2-5; 8 bases fit TRBD1. The CDR3 length is 15 residues. From germline, CDR1 is MDHEN and CDR2 SYDVKM. V dropped 1 base and J dropped 4; count of bases not matched to a gene: 5. CDR3 sequence (DNA): TGTGCCAGCAGTTTATTATACAGGGGGGTAGAGACCCAGTACTTC. Its protein product is CASSLLYRGVETQYF.

J is TRBJ1-4 and V is TRBV28; 9 positions match TRBD1. Germline V gives CDR1 MDHEN, CDR2 SYDVKM. J was trimmed by 3 bases and V by 6 bases; bases with no gene match: 17. The CDR3 length is 19 residues. The CDR3 bases are TGTGCCAGCAGGGGAGGCAGGACAGGGGTGATGTGGGCTAATGAAAAACTGTTTTTT. Translating it yields CASRGGRTGVMWANEKLFF.

This rearrangement joins TRBV5-4 to TRBJ2-5; no clear D gene. The CDR3 spans 12 residues. V was pared by 4 bases and J by 1 base, with 5 bases between. Germline assignment: CDR1 SGHNT and CDR2 YYREEE (reference sequence). DNA for the CDR3: TGTGCCAGCAGCGTCTCCCAAGAGACCCAGTACTTC. This codes for CASSVSQETQYF.

This clone was detected only a few times. The rearrangement uses TRBV5-1 and TRBJ2-1; D might be TRBD2 (6 bases). Germline V gene sequence: CDR1 SGHRS, CDR2 YFSETQ. The CDR3 extends over 14 amino acids. V shed 7 bases and J shed 7 bases, with 18 bases lying between them. This CDR3 reads CASGASGPLNEQFF. CDR3 bases: TGCGCCAGCGGCGCCAGCGGGCCCCTTAATGAGCAGTTCTTC.

The chain carries TRBV7-9 and TRBJ1-6, with D tentatively TRBD1 (5 bases). The ends were cut back, 6 bases at V and 6 bases at J, with 15 bases in the middle. Germline loops: CDR1 SEHNR, CDR2 FQNEAQ (reference sequence). The CDR3 is 15 amino acids. The chain's CDR3 is CASSSREILNSPLHF. The CDR3 DNA is TGTGCCAGCAGTTCCAGGGAAATTCTTAATTCACCCCTCCACTTT.

J is TRBJ2-6 and V is TRBV30, with 8 positions matching TRBD1. Germline CDR1 GTSNPN, CDR2 SVGIG (reference sequence). The CDR3 sequence is 17 residues long. The V and J ends lost 0 bases and 2 bases, in that order; junction bases with no gene match: 6. CDR3 amino acids: CAWSVDRGEAGANVLTF. CDR3 sequence (DNA): TGTGCCTGGAGTGTTGACAGGGGAGAAGCTGGGGCCAACGTCCTGACTTTC.

The chain is built from TRBV5-1 and TRBJ1-3; possibly TRBD1 for D (5 bases). Germline V gene lookup returns CDR1 SGHRS and CDR2 YFSETQ. CDR3 length equals 16 residues. With 0 bases removed from V and 0 bases from J, the gap between germline ends came to 10 bases. The CDR3 region has the DNA TGCGCCAGCAGCTTGGAGACAGTGTCCTCTGGAAACACCATATATTTT. It is translated as CASSLETVSSGNTIYF.

The rearrangement links TRBV7-9 to TRBJ1-5; TRBD1 is a possible D gene (5 bases). The V end lost 3 bases, the J end lost 3 bases, and 9 bases lay between the germline ends. Germline-derived CDR1 and CDR2 are SEHNR and FQNEAQ (reference sequence). This CDR3 region has 14 residues. CDR3 sequence (DNA): TGTGCCAGCAGCTTGAAAGGGGCCAATCAGCCCCAGCATTTT. It codes for CASSLKGANQPQHF.

The chain carries TRBV5-1 and TRBJ2-1, with D maybe TRBD2 (6 bases). Germline assignment: CDR1 SGHRS and CDR2 YFSETQ. V dropped 4 bases and J dropped 4 bases, with 12 bases sitting between them. This CDR3 has 14 amino acids. CDR3 loop: CASSTGEEYNEQFF. The DNA for the CDR3 is TGCGCCAGCAGCACGGGAGAAGAGTACAATGAGCAGTTCTTC.

J is TRBJ1-3 and V is TRBV28, with TRBD1 matching over 8 bases. The length of the CDR3 is 19 residues. The V and J ends lost 3 bases and 0 bases, in that order; junction bases with no gene match: 13. Germline assignment: CDR1 MDHEN and CDR2 SYDVKM. Here the CDR3 DNA reads TGTGCCAGCAGTTTGGTGGGACAGGTCCCTACATTCTCTGGAAACACCATATATTTT. Protein sequence: CASSLVGQVPTFSGNTIYF. The full variable domain, completed using reference TRBV28 and TRBJ1-3, is DVKVTQSSRYLVKRTGEKVFLECVQDMDHENMFWYRQDPGLGLRLIYFSYDVKMKEKGDIPEGYSVSREKKERFSLILESASTNQTSMYLCASSLVGQVPTFSGNTIYFGEGSWLTVV.

A single count supports this clone. V and J are TRBV4-1 and TRBJ2-5, with D possibly matching TRBD2 (6 bases). Germline-derived CDR1 and CDR2 are MGHRA and YSYEKL. V was trimmed by 0 bases and J by 4 bases, leaving 18 bases between them. The CDR3 runs to 17 residues. The CDR3 bases are TGCGCCAGCAGCCAAGAGAGGGGAGGAGGGAGAGGAGAGACCCAGTACTTC. As protein: CASSQERGGGRGETQYF.

This chain links TRBV7-2 with TRBJ2-5, with D perhaps TRBD2 (6 bases). The V end was cut by 0 bases, the J end by 4 bases, with 12 bases between. Looked up from germline, CDR1 is SGHTA and CDR2 is FQGNSA. This CDR3 has 15 amino acids. The CDR3 bases are TGTGCCAGCAGCTTAGCGGTTCTGGGGGGAGAGACCCAGTACTTC. Translation: CASSLAVLGGETQYF.

The V and J genes are TRBV18 and TRBJ1-4; possibly TRBD1 for D (6 bases). With 4 bases removed from V and 4 bases from J, the gap between germline ends came to 7 bases. Looked up from germline, CDR1 is KGHSH and CDR2 is LQKENI. This CDR3 contains 13 residues. In nucleotides, the CDR3 is TGTGCCAGCTCACGGGACAATAATGAAAAACTGTTTTTT. It encodes CASSRDNNEKLFF. Variable domain in full (rest from reference TRBV18 and TRBJ1-4): NAGVMQNPRHLVRRRGQEARLRCSPMKGHSHVYWYRQLPEEGLKFMVYLQKENIIDESGMPKERFSAEFPKEGPSILRIQQVVRGDSAAYFCASSRDNNEKLFFGSGTQLSVL.

The chain has TRBV21-1 and TRBJ1-1. TRBV21-1 is an annotated pseudogene. This CDR3 comprises 15 residues. Written as DNA, the CDR3 is TGTGCCAGCAGCAAAAGCCCGGAGATGAACACTGAAGCTTTCTTT. The encoded protein is CASSKSPEMNTEAFF.

The chain combines TRBV6-1 with TRBJ1-5; D gene ambiguous. Deletions cut 2 bases from V and 5 bases from J, with 13 bases between. Looked up from germline, CDR1 is MNHNS and CDR2 is SASEGT. The CDR3 runs 15 residues. CDR3 sequence: CASSELRVPYQPQHF. CDR3 DNA: TGTGCCAGCAGTGAATTACGAGTTCCCTATCAGCCCCAGCATTTT.

This sequence joins TRBV5-4 and TRBJ1-2, with D tentatively TRBD1 (6 bases). There are 15 residues in the CDR3. Trimming cost V 4 bases and J 7 bases, with 20 bases left between them. Germline V CDR1 and CDR2: SGHNT, YYREEE (reference sequence). The CDR3, as DNA: TGTGCCAGCAGCCGGGGGGGCCGCCCCTCAGGTGGCTACACCTTC. Protein product: CASSRGGRPSGGYTF.

The chain employs TRBV10-3 and TRBJ2-3, with 12 bases matching TRBD1. This CDR3 has 15 residues. The V gene's germline CDR1 is ENHRY and CDR2 SYGVKD. Unmatched junction bases numbered 7, after V lost 8 bases and J lost 4 bases. In nucleotides, the CDR3 is TGTGCCATCCTCCCGGGACAGGGGGCCTCAGATACGCAGTATTTT. Its protein is CAILPGQGASDTQYF.